A selection of T cell receptor beta chains follows, all from one sample in a study of blood T cell repertoires in COVID-19. The data were produced by immunoSEQ multiplex PCR, yet TCRdb's version contains in-frame clones alone and is incomplete. Of about 120,000 clones in the sample, about 83% were seen once. The specimen sequenced was peripheral blood. These receptors were collected from a woman in her 50s with acute or convalescent COVID-19. Each CDR3 is given with its conserved first and last residue. The D gene is left open where the match is weak. Size is stated for part of the rows, as once, few or many counts, or as a class when the clone is expanded.

d_call: .
clone_size: .
j_call: TRBJ2-7
v_call: TRBV7-9
cdr3_aa: CASSSGGFEQYF
cdr3_nt: TGTGCCAGCAGCTCTGGAGGTTTTGAGCAGTACTTC

d_call: TRBD1
clone_size: .
j_call: TRBJ1-1
v_call: TRBV5-1
cdr3_aa: CASSLAGTGLRTEAFF
cdr3_nt: TGCGCCAGCAGCTTGGCCGGGACAGGGTTGAGGACTGAAGCTTTCTTT

d_call: TRBD1
clone_size: .
j_call: TRBJ1-3
v_call: TRBV18
cdr3_aa: CASSGQGFSGNTIYF
cdr3_nt: TGTGCCAGCTCCGGACAGGGATTCTCTGGAAACACCATATATTTT

d_call: .
clone_size: once
j_call: TRBJ2-2
v_call: TRBV4-3
cdr3_aa: CASSQDMGELFF
cdr3_nt: TGCGCCAGCAGCCAAGATATGGGGGAGCTGTTTTTT

d_call: TRBD2
clone_size: .
j_call: TRBJ2-1
v_call: TRBV11-2
cdr3_aa: CASSLGSAGGYNEQFF
cdr3_nt: TGTGCCAGCAGCTTAGGGTCAGCGGGAGGCTACAATGAGCAGTTCTTC

d_call: .
clone_size: .
j_call: TRBJ1-1
v_call: TRBV4-1
cdr3_aa: CASSHQQGLGTEAFF
cdr3_nt: TGCGCCAGCAGCCACCAGCAGGGGTTGGGGACTGAAGCTTTCTTT

d_call: .
clone_size: .
j_call: TRBJ1-1
v_call: TRBV4-2
cdr3_aa: CASSQEAQANTEAFF
cdr3_nt: TGTGCCAGCAGCCAAGAGGCTCAGGCGAACACTGAAGCTTTCTTT

d_call: TRBD1
clone_size: .
j_call: TRBJ2-1
v_call: TRBV9
cdr3_aa: CASSATGQRSYNEQFF
cdr3_nt: TGTGCCAGCAGCGCCACGGGACAGCGTTCCTACAATGAGCAGTTCTTC

d_call: TRBD2
clone_size: .
j_call: TRBJ2-3
v_call: TRBV5-1
cdr3_aa: CASSLVSSGSRTQYF
cdr3_nt: TGCGCCAGCAGCTTGGTATCTAGCGGGAGTCGTACGCAGTATTTT

d_call: TRBD1
clone_size: .
j_call: TRBJ1-2
v_call: TRBV29-1
cdr3_aa: CSVYGTGNYYGYTF
cdr3_nt: TGCAGCGTCTACGGGACAGGAAACTACTATGGCTACACCTTC

d_call: TRBD2
clone_size: .
j_call: TRBJ2-7
v_call: TRBV10-3
cdr3_aa: CAISGTSSQAEQYF
cdr3_nt: TGTGCCATCAGCGGGACTAGTTCACAGGCCGAGCAGTACTTC

d_call: .
clone_size: .
j_call: TRBJ2-7
v_call: TRBV18
cdr3_aa: CASSPDRTHEQYF
cdr3_nt: TGTGCCAGCTCACCCGACAGGACCCACGAGCAGTACTTC

d_call: TRBD2
clone_size: .
j_call: TRBJ2-7
v_call: TRBV18
cdr3_aa: CASSQGTSGREQYF
cdr3_nt: TGTGCCAGCTCACAGGGGACTAGCGGGAGAGAGCAGTACTTC

d_call: .
clone_size: .
j_call: TRBJ2-7
v_call: TRBV4-1
cdr3_aa: CASSHPNARDYEQYF
cdr3_nt: TGCGCCAGCAGCCATCCTAATGCCAGGGACTACGAGCAGTACTTC

d_call: TRBD1
clone_size: .
j_call: TRBJ1-2
v_call: TRBV11-3
cdr3_aa: CASSLGQGTIYGYTF
cdr3_nt: TGTGCCAGCAGCCTAGGACAGGGCACGATATATGGCTACACCTTC

d_call: TRBD2
clone_size: .
j_call: TRBJ2-7
v_call: TRBV30
cdr3_aa: CAWRLAGFTYEQYF
cdr3_nt: TGTGCCTGGAGGCTAGCGGGGTTTACCTACGAGCAGTACTTC

d_call: .
clone_size: once
j_call: TRBJ2-1
v_call: TRBV19
cdr3_aa: CASSIGQSSYNEQFF
cdr3_nt: TGTGCCAGTAGTATAGGACAGAGCTCCTACAATGAGCAGTTCTTC

d_call: TRBD1
clone_size: .
j_call: TRBJ1-2
v_call: TRBV5-6
cdr3_aa: CASSFPTGGKEGYTF
cdr3_nt: TGTGCCAGCAGTTTTCCTACAGGGGGCAAAGAGGGCTACACCTTC

d_call: .
clone_size: .
j_call: TRBJ2-7
v_call: TRBV5-8
cdr3_aa: CASARGQNYEQYF
cdr3_nt: TGTGCCAGCGCCCGCGGACAGAACTACGAGCAGTACTTC

d_call: TRBD1
clone_size: .
j_call: TRBJ1-1
v_call: TRBV19
cdr3_aa: CASSRRDSNTEAFF
cdr3_nt: TGTGCCAGTAGTCGTCGGGACAGTAACACTGAAGCTTTCTTT

d_call: TRBD2
clone_size: .
j_call: TRBJ2-7
v_call: TRBV19
cdr3_aa: CASSTPGTSGEQYF
cdr3_nt: TGTGCCAGTAGTACCCCCGGGACTAGCGGCGAGCAGTACTTC

d_call: .
clone_size: .
j_call: TRBJ2-5
v_call: TRBV6-4
cdr3_aa: CASSEPRDSQETQYF
cdr3_nt: TGTGCCAGCAGTGAGCCGAGGGACTCTCAAGAGACCCAGTACTTC

d_call: .
clone_size: .
j_call: TRBJ1-1
v_call: TRBV11-3
cdr3_aa: CASSLGLGRGTEAFF
cdr3_nt: TGTGCCAGCAGCTTAGGATTGGGTCGGGGGACTGAAGCTTTCTTT

d_call: TRBD1
clone_size: once
j_call: TRBJ2-3
v_call: TRBV24-1
cdr3_aa: CATSDSGQGKADTQYF
cdr3_nt: TGTGCCACCAGTGATTCCGGACAGGGGAAAGCTGATACGCAGTATTTT

d_call: .
clone_size: .
j_call: TRBJ1-2
v_call: TRBV5-1
cdr3_aa: CASSLGQGESYTF
cdr3_nt: TGCGCCAGCAGCTTGGGGCAGGGTGAGAGCTACACCTTC

d_call: .
clone_size: .
j_call: TRBJ1-1
v_call: TRBV12-3/TRBV12-4
cdr3_aa: CASTGTEAFF
cdr3_nt: TGTGCCAGCACAGGCACTGAAGCTTTCTTT

d_call: .
clone_size: .
j_call: TRBJ1-6
v_call: TRBV27
cdr3_aa: CATTPGTGHNSPLHF
cdr3_nt: TGTGCCACAACCCCCGGCACAGGTCATAATTCACCCCTCCACTTT

d_call: TRBD1
clone_size: .
j_call: TRBJ1-4
v_call: TRBV30
cdr3_aa: CAWCRQGQNEKLFF
cdr3_nt: TGTGCCTGGTGCCGACAGGGGCAAAATGAAAAACTGTTTTTT

d_call: .
clone_size: .
j_call: TRBJ1-3
v_call: TRBV6-5
cdr3_aa: CASSYSIGDSGNTIYF
cdr3_nt: TGTGCCAGCAGTTACTCGATCGGTGACTCTGGAAACACCATATATTTT

d_call: TRBD1
clone_size: .
j_call: TRBJ1-2
v_call: TRBV7-3
cdr3_aa: CASSRDRGDYGYTF
cdr3_nt: TGTGCCAGCAGCCGGGACAGGGGGGACTATGGCTACACCTTC

d_call: TRBD1
clone_size: few
j_call: TRBJ1-1
v_call: TRBV7-2
cdr3_aa: CASSGTGDGGTEAFF
cdr3_nt: TGTGCCAGCAGCGGAACAGGGGATGGGGGCACTGAAGCTTTCTTT

d_call: .
clone_size: .
j_call: TRBJ1-1
v_call: TRBV7-2
cdr3_aa: CASSLLPQGSTEAFF
cdr3_nt: TGTGCCAGCAGCTTACTTCCTCAGGGCAGCACTGAAGCTTTCTTT

d_call: TRBD2
clone_size: .
j_call: TRBJ2-1
v_call: TRBV7-9
cdr3_aa: CASSLALAGRVHEQFF
cdr3_nt: TGTGCCAGCAGCTTAGCGCTAGCGGGAAGGGTCCATGAGCAGTTCTTC

d_call: .
clone_size: .
j_call: TRBJ1-4
v_call: TRBV18
cdr3_aa: CASSPAGTNEKLFF
cdr3_nt: TGTGCCAGCTCACCAGCGGGGACTAATGAAAAACTGTTTTTT

d_call: .
clone_size: .
j_call: TRBJ2-3
v_call: TRBV5-1
cdr3_aa: CASSLAGAGSTDTQYF
cdr3_nt: TGCGCCAGCAGCTTGGCGGGTGCGGGTAGCACAGATACGCAGTATTTT

d_call: TRBD1
clone_size: .
j_call: TRBJ1-2
v_call: TRBV29-1
cdr3_aa: CSVVGGQTLYGYTF
cdr3_nt: TGCAGCGTTGTGGGGGGACAGACTCTCTATGGCTACACCTTC

d_call: .
clone_size: .
j_call: TRBJ1-2
v_call: TRBV5-1
cdr3_aa: CASSLQGMGNGYTF
cdr3_nt: TGCGCCAGCAGCTTGCAGGGGATGGGAAATGGCTACACCTTC

d_call: .
clone_size: .
j_call: TRBJ1-2
v_call: TRBV19
cdr3_aa: CASSINREQGYTF
cdr3_nt: TGTGCCAGTAGTATAAATCGGGAGCAGGGCTACACCTTC

d_call: .
clone_size: .
j_call: TRBJ1-4
v_call: TRBV5-6
cdr3_aa: CASSPRLTTITNEKLFF
cdr3_nt: TGTGCCAGCAGCCCACGCTTGACGACAATCACTAATGAAAAACTGTTTTTT

d_call: TRBD2
clone_size: once
j_call: TRBJ2-5
v_call: TRBV6-2/TRBV6-3
cdr3_aa: CASSYELAGGPNRETQYF
cdr3_nt: TGTGCCAGCAGTTACGAACTAGCGGGAGGGCCTAATCGGGAGACCCAGTACTTC

d_call: .
clone_size: .
j_call: TRBJ1-5
v_call: TRBV19
cdr3_aa: CASRGGEGFSNQPQHF
cdr3_nt: TGTGCCAGTAGGGGAGGGGAGGGGTTTAGCAATCAGCCCCAGCATTTT

d_call: TRBD1
clone_size: once
j_call: TRBJ1-1
v_call: TRBV11-3
cdr3_aa: CASSLGGVKDREVTEAFF
cdr3_nt: TGTGCCAGCAGCTTAGGGGGGGTAAAAGACAGGGAAGTCACTGAAGCTTTCTTT